Shown below are 3 T cell receptor beta chains from a single sample sequenced in a study of beta chain features in type 1 diabetes. The isolated RNA, all of it, was reverse transcribed, so expressed TCRB transcripts were what got sequenced. The method was immunoSEQ multiplex PCR; TCRdb's version includes in-frame clones alone and lacks a portion of them. The table records about 140,000 clones, about 10% of them present only once. The sample comprised naive CD4+ T cells from blood. All receptors derive from a man aged 18-30 years in good health.

This chain joins TRBV18 and TRBJ2-6; D is ambiguous. Germline CDR1 and CDR2: KGHSH and LQKENI. This CDR3 spans 15 amino acids. Trimming shortened V by 2 bases and J by 2 bases, and 7 bases separated the two germline ends. CDR3 nucleotides: TGTGCCAGCTCACCAACTAACGCTGGGGCCAACGTCCTGACTTTC. It yields the protein CASSPTNAGANVLTF.

The gene calls are TRBV10-3 and TRBJ2-3; TRBD1 might be the D (6 bases). The CDR3 has 13 residues. Germline CDR1 ENHRY, CDR2 SYGVKD. V was pared by 8 bases and J by 3 bases, with 12 bases between. CDR3 nucleotide sequence: TGTGCCATCGCAGGGGCATCAACAGATACGCAGTATTTT. Its translation is CAIAGASTDTQYF.

This clone was seen ten or more times. The CDR3 nucleotides read TGTGCCAGCAGCCAGGTGGGGACAGGTCCGCGGGAGCAGTACTTC. This sequence encodes CASSQVGTGPREQYF. The chain couples TRBV7-2 to TRBJ2-7; TRBD1 matches 8 bases. V was pared by 5 bases and J by 7 bases, with 13 bases of the junction left unmatched. This CDR3 has 15 residues. From germline, CDR1 is SGHTA and CDR2 FQGNSA.